This TCR beta chain was sequenced during a study of cytomegalovirus exposure and HLA in healthy donors. Sequenced by immunoSEQ multiplex PCR; TCRdb stores in-frame clones only, minus some. The profile shows 65,000 to 75,000 clones, over 95% of them singletons. Germline CDR1 SGHAT, CDR2 FQNNGV. The CDR3 consists of 16 residues. V lost 7 bases to trimming and J lost 1 base, with 17 bases between them. The chain carries TRBV11-2 and TRBJ2-1, with D possibly matching TRBD2 (6 bases). Sequencing used PBMCs. This clonotype originated in a woman under 30 in good health and CMV-seropositive. The CDR3 DNA follows: TGTGCCAGCACCCCCTCCGGGACTTTATCCTACAATGAGCAGTTCTTC. It is translated as CASTPSGTLSYNEQFF.